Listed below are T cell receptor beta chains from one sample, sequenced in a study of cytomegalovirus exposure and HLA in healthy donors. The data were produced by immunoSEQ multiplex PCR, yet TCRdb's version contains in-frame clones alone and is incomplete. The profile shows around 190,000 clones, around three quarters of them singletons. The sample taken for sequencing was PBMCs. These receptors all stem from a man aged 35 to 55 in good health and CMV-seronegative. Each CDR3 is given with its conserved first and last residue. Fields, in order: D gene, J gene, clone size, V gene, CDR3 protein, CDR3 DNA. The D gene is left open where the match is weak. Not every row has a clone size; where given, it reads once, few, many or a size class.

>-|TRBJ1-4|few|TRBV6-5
CASRTVGEKLFF
TGTGCCAGCAGGACAGTGGGGGAAAAACTGTTTTTT
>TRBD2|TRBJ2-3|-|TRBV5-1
CASSRPSGSTDTQYF
TGCGCCAGCAGCCGGCCTAGCGGTAGCACAGATACGCAGTATTTT
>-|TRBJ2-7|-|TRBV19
CASSLAGTPSSYEQYF
TGTGCCAGTAGTTTGGCCGGGACTCCGAGCTCCTACGAGCAGTACTTC
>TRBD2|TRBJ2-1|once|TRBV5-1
CASSAGGLAGAVEQFF
TGCGCCAGCAGCGCGGGGGGACTAGCGGGAGCGGTTGAGCAGTTCTTC
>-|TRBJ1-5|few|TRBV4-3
CASSQEWGSNQPQHF
TGCGCCAGCAGCCAAGAATGGGGCAGCAATCAGCCCCAGCATTTT
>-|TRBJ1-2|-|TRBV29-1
CSVEGTDNGYTF
TGCAGCGTTGAAGGTACGGACAATGGCTACACCTTC
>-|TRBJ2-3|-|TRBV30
CAWSVLSKPDTQYF
TGTGCCTGGAGTGTATTATCCAAGCCAGATACGCAGTATTTT
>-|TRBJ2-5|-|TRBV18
CASSPPTVETQYF
TGTGCCAGCTCACCCCCAACAGTGGAGACCCAGTACTTC
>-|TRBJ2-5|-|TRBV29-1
CSVNADGLYQETQYF
TGCAGCGTGAACGCGGACGGACTGTACCAAGAGACCCAGTACTTC
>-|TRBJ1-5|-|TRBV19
CASSTPAGVLSVLLTQPQHF
TGTGCCAGTAGTACTCCGGCAGGGGTTTTGTCCGTTCTTCTTACTCAGCCCCAGCATTTT
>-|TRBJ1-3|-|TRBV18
CASSSSLGQIGNTIYF
TGTGCCAGCTCATCAAGTTTAGGACAGATTGGAAACACCATATATTTT
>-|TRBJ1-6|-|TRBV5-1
CASSLDSSYNSPLHF
TGCGCCAGCAGCTTGGATAGCTCCTATAATTCACCCCTCCACTTT
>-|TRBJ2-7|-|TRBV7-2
CASSLAGRDSYEQYF
TGTGCCAGCAGCTTAGCTGGGCGGGACTCCTACGAGCAGTACTTC
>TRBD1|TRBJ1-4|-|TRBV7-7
CASSLPKGQEKLFF
TGTGCCAGCAGCTTACCCAAGGGACAGGAAAAACTGTTTTTT
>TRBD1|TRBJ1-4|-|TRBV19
CASTSTGANEKLFF
TGTGCCAGTACCTCGACAGGGGCTAATGAAAAACTGTTTTTT
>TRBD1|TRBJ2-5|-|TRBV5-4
CASSRQGPRQETQYF
TGTGCCAGCAGCAGACAGGGGCCCAGGCAAGAGACCCAGTACTTC
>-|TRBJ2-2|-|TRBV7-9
CSSTPTGITNTGELFF
TGTTCCTCCACCCCCACCGGGATTACGAACACCGGGGAGCTGTTTTTT
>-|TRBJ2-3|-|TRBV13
CASSSGISSTDTQYF
TGTGCCAGCAGCTCCGGGATTTCTAGCACAGATACGCAGTATTTT
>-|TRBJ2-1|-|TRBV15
CATSRDLRLGPFGEQFF
TGTGCCACCAGCAGAGATCTTCGACTAGGCCCTTTTGGTGAGCAGTTCTTC
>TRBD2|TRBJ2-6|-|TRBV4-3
CASSLSWRGGRSGANVLTF
TGCGCCAGCAGCCTCTCTTGGCGGGGGGGACGATCTGGGGCCAACGTCCTGACTTTC
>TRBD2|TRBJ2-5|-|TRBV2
CASRGTSGSTETQYF
TGTGCCAGCAGGGGGACTAGCGGGAGTACGGAGACCCAGTACTTC
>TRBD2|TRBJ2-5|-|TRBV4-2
CASSHTGTSGDPYQETQYF
TGTGCCAGCAGCCATACCGGGACTAGCGGGGACCCGTACCAAGAGACCCAGTACTTC
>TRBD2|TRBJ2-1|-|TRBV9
CASATSPPYNEQFF
TGTGCCAGCGCGACTAGCCCGCCCTACAATGAGCAGTTCTTC
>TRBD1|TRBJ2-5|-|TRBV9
CASNTGQGQETQYF
TGTGCCAGCAACACAGGACAGGGTCAAGAGACCCAGTACTTC
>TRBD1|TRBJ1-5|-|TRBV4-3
CASSQVQGGGPQHF
TGCGCCAGCAGCCAAGTACAGGGGGGCGGGCCCCAGCATTTT
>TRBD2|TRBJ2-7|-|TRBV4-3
CASSQIAGRMYEQYF
TGCGCCAGCAGCCAAATAGCGGGTCGAATGTACGAGCAGTACTTC
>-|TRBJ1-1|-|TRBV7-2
CASSLGGQNTEAFF
TGTGCCAGCAGCTTAGGGGGACAGAACACTGAAGCTTTCTTT
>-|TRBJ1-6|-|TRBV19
CASSIYLNSPLHF
TGTGCCAGTAGTATCTACCTGAATTCACCCCTCCACTTT
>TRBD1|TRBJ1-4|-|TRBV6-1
CASSEDGTGGEKLFF
TGTGCCAGCAGTGAAGACGGGACAGGAGGTGAAAAACTGTTTTTT
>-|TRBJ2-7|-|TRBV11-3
CASSRTDYEQYF
TGTGCCAGCAGCCGGACAGACTACGAGCAGTACTTC
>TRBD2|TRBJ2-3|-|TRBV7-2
CASSSWIAGAPGTQYF
TGTGCCAGCAGCTCCTGGATAGCGGGGGCCCCAGGGACGCAGTATTTT
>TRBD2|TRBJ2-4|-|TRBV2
CASSDAGGSGGLKNIQYF
TGTGCCAGCAGTGATGCAGGCGGTAGCGGGGGTCTAAAAAACATTCAGTACTTC
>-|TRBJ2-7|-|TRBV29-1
CSVGPGHRTYEQYF
TGCAGCGTCGGCCCGGGACACAGAACCTACGAGCAGTACTTC
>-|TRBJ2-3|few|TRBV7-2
CASRRFTPTDTQYF
TGTGCCAGCCGGAGATTTACTCCCACAGATACGCAGTATTTT
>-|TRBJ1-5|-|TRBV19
CASSIGYSGQPQHF
TGTGCCAGTAGTATAGGTTACTCCGGGCAGCCCCAGCATTTT
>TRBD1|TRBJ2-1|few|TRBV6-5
CASSPDRVVYNEQFF
TGTGCCAGCAGCCCGGACAGGGTAGTCTACAATGAGCAGTTCTTC
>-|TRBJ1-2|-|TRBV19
CASSSGQRAYGYTF
TGTGCCAGTAGTAGCGGACAGCGTGCCTATGGCTACACCTTC
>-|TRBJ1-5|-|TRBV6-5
CASSREVRQPQHF
TGTGCCAGCAGTCGGGAGGTGCGGCAGCCCCAGCATTTT
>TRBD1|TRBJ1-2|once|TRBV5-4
CASSLPGQGYYGYTF
TGTGCCAGCAGCTTACCGGGACAGGGGTACTATGGCTACACCTTC
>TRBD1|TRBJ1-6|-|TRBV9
CASSARDSGTRGSYNSPLHF
TGTGCCAGCAGCGCCCGGGACAGTGGGACTAGAGGATCCTATAATTCACCCCTCCACTTT
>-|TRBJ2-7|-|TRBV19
CASRRTDLDEQYF
TGTGCCAGTAGACGGACAGACCTGGACGAGCAGTACTTC
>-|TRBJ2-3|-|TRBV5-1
CASSSTEGGDTQYF
TGCGCCAGCAGCTCCACGGAAGGAGGAGATACGCAGTATTTT
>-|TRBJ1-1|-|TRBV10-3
CAIRAREDTEAFF
TGTGCCATCAGAGCCCGGGAGGACACTGAAGCTTTCTTT
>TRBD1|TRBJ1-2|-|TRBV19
CASSIPTGQGSSGYTF
TGTGCCAGTAGTATCCCCACGGGACAGGGGTCCTCGGGCTACACCTTC
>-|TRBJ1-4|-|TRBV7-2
CASSHSGRETQRREKLFF
TGTGCCAGCAGCCATTCGGGCAGGGAAACTCAAAGGCGGGAAAAACTGTTTTTT
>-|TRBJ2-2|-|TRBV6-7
CASSYSAWELFF
TGTGCCAGCAGTTACTCTGCGTGGGAGCTGTTTTTT
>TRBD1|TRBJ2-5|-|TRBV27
CASSSPGQGLSTHKQETQYF
TGTGCCAGCAGTTCTCCGGGACAGGGTCTCTCCACACACAAACAAGAGACCCAGTACTTC
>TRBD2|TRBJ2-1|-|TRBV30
CACGLAGVNEQFF
TGTGCCTGTGGACTAGCGGGAGTTAATGAGCAGTTCTTC
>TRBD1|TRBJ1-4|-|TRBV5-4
CASSFGQDEKLFF
TGTGCCAGCAGCTTCGGACAGGATGAAAAACTGTTTTTT
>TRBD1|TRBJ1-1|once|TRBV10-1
CASSSDRGGTEAFF
TGCGCCAGCAGTTCGGACAGGGGTGGAACTGAAGCTTTCTTT
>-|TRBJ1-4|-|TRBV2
CASSERGLGNEKLFF
TGTGCCAGCAGTGAACGAGGGTTGGGGAATGAAAAACTGTTTTTT
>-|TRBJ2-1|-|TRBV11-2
CASSGRAAQGGEQFF
TGTGCCAGCAGCGGTCGGGCAGCTCAGGGGGGTGAGCAGTTCTTC
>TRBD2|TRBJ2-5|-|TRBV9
CASSVVAGGGRETQYF
TGTGCCAGCAGCGTAGTTGCGGGAGGAGGTCGTGAGACCCAGTACTTC